This is a list of T cell receptor beta chains from one sample in a study of CD8 T cells in Susac syndrome. In TCRdb, the immunoSEQ multiplex PCR reads were re-called with MiXCR into one record per CDR3 protein. The sample shows over 200,000 distinct CDR3 sequences, 95% of them seen only once. Input material: CD4+ T cells from PBMCs. Receptor source: a human donor with multiple sclerosis. Both conserved end residues are part of each CDR3. A D gene is named only where the DNA matches it firmly. Expanded clones are given a class, and other clones once, few, many or no size at all.

J: TRBJ2-5
D: .
V: TRBV29-1
size: .
DNA: TGCAGCGGCTTACGGGGCCAAGAGACCCAGTACTTC
CDR3: CSGLRGQETQYF

J: TRBJ2-7
D: .
V: TRBV20-1
size: .
DNA: TGCAGTGCTTCTACAGGCAATCATAACGAGCAGTACTTC
CDR3: CSASTGNHNEQYF

J: TRBJ2-7
D: .
V: TRBV7-6
size: .
DNA: TGTGCCAGCAGCTCCCCCCACGCGTTAGGGTCCTACGAGCAGTACTTC
CDR3: CASSSPHALGSYEQYF

J: TRBJ1-2
D: .
V: TRBV29-1
size: .
DNA: TGCAGCGTTGAAGATCAGGACCGCTATGGCTACACCTTC
CDR3: CSVEDQDRYGYTF

J: TRBJ2-1
D: .
V: TRBV2
size: .
DNA: TGTGCCAGCAGTGAAATTGTTTCGGGGGTCTACAATGAGCAGTTCTTC
CDR3: CASSEIVSGVYNEQFF

J: TRBJ1-6
D: TRBD1
V: TRBV20-1
size: .
DNA: TGCAGTGCTAGAGATCCCGGGACGGCAGGGGGGGCGTTAAATTCACCCCTCCACTTT
CDR3: CSARDPGTAGGALNSPLHF

J: TRBJ1-2
D: .
V: TRBV25-1
size: .
DNA: TGTGCCAGCAGTGAATTATTGACGGGGATCGGGGGCTACACCTTC
CDR3: CASSELLTGIGGYTF

J: TRBJ1-1
D: .
V: TRBV20-1
size: .
DNA: TGCAGTGCTAGAAAATCGGAATACAGCGGCACTGAAGCTTTCTTT
CDR3: CSARKSEYSGTEAFF

J: TRBJ2-1
D: TRBD1
V: TRBV29-1
size: .
DNA: TGCAGCGTTGGAAACAGGGGCTCCTACAATGAGCAGTTCTTC
CDR3: CSVGNRGSYNEQFF

J: TRBJ2-7
D: .
V: TRBV12-3/TRBV12-4
size: .
DNA: TGTGCCAGCGCCCTCGGCGGCGAGCAGTACTTC
CDR3: CASALGGEQYF

J: TRBJ1-5
D: .
V: TRBV30
size: .
DNA: TGTGCCCTGGCCGGGGCCCTCAATCAGCCCCAGCATTTT
CDR3: CALAGALNQPQHF

J: TRBJ1-1
D: .
V: TRBV20-1
size: once
DNA: TGCAGTGCTAGGAGAGGGGGAATGGACACTGAAGCTTTCTTT
CDR3: CSARRGGMDTEAFF

J: TRBJ2-7
D: TRBD2
V: TRBV29-1
size: .
DNA: TGCAGCGTTTGGACTAGCGGCTACGAGCAGTACTTC
CDR3: CSVWTSGYEQYF

J: TRBJ1-2
D: .
V: TRBV20-1
size: .
DNA: TGCAGTGCTCCCTCCCCTACCTACCATGGCTACACCTTC
CDR3: CSAPSPTYHGYTF

J: TRBJ2-5
D: TRBD1
V: TRBV29-1
size: .
DNA: TGCAGCGTTGAAGATTGGTTCGGGCTTCCCCAGGGGGCCCAGTACTTC
CDR3: CSVEDWFGLPQGAQYF

J: TRBJ2-5
D: .
V: TRBV6-1
size: .
DNA: TGTGCCAGCAGCATTGAATTCCAAGAGACCCAGTACTTC
CDR3: CASSIEFQETQYF

J: TRBJ1-6
D: TRBD1
V: TRBV19
size: .
DNA: TGTGCCAGTAGTTCCCGGGACAGGGATTCACCCCTCCACTTT
CDR3: CASSSRDRDSPLHF

J: TRBJ1-4
D: .
V: TRBV20-1
size: .
DNA: TGCAGTGCTACCGGCCCCAGTATCAAGGGAAAACTGTTTTTT
CDR3: CSATGPSIKGKLFF

J: TRBJ2-7
D: .
V: TRBV9
size: .
DNA: TGTGCCAGCAGCGTAGACCCTTCCGCCTACGAGCAGTACTTC
CDR3: CASSVDPSAYEQYF

J: TRBJ1-2
D: TRBD1
V: TRBV7-8
size: .
DNA: TGTGCCAGCAGCTCCGGGACAGGCTCCCCATGGGATGGCTACACCTTC
CDR3: CASSSGTGSPWDGYTF

J: TRBJ2-5
D: .
V: TRBV20-1
size: .
DNA: TGCAGTGCTCGTTCCCAGCGGGAAGAGACCCAGTACTTC
CDR3: CSARSQREETQYF

J: TRBJ1-1
D: TRBD1
V: TRBV29-1
size: once
DNA: TGCAGCGTTTTTAGACAGGGGAGGGACACTGAAGCTTTCTTT
CDR3: CSVFRQGRDTEAFF

J: TRBJ1-6
D: .
V: TRBV4-2
size: .
DNA: TGTGCCAGCAGCCAAACCCGTTGGGGAGCAGGGAATTCACCCCTCCACTTT
CDR3: CASSQTRWGAGNSPLHF

J: TRBJ2-5
D: TRBD2
V: TRBV7-2
size: .
DNA: TGTGCCAGCAGCGGTCGGCGGGGGGTTGAGACCCAGTACTTC
CDR3: CASSGRRGVETQYF

J: TRBJ2-1
D: TRBD2
V: TRBV29-1
size: .
DNA: TGCAGCGTTCGCGGGAGATTAATTGACAATGAGCAGTTCTTC
CDR3: CSVRGRLIDNEQFF

J: TRBJ2-3
D: TRBD1
V: TRBV24-1
size: once
DNA: TGTGCCACCAGTGATGGGACAGGGTACACGCAGTATTTT
CDR3: CATSDGTGYTQYF

J: TRBJ2-4
D: .
V: TRBV19
size: .
DNA: TGTGCCAGTAGCGGGCTGCCCAAAAACATTCAGTACTTC
CDR3: CASSGLPKNIQYF

J: TRBJ1-1
D: TRBD1
V: TRBV29-1
size: .
DNA: TGCAGCGTCGCTGGCGACAGGGGTTGGGGCTCTGAAGCTTTCTTT
CDR3: CSVAGDRGWGSEAFF

J: TRBJ1-2
D: .
V: TRBV15
size: .
DNA: TGTGCCACCAGCAGAGGGACAGTGCGTGGCTACACCTTC
CDR3: CATSRGTVRGYTF

J: TRBJ1-1
D: .
V: TRBV7-2
size: .
DNA: TGTGCCAGCAGCTTAGCCCGAAACAGGGACTCTTTCTTT
CDR3: CASSLARNRDSFF

J: TRBJ1-1
D: TRBD1
V: TRBV5-6
size: once
DNA: TGTGCCAGCAGCTGGTGGACAGGGACGGGGAACACTGAAGCTTTCTTT
CDR3: CASSWWTGTGNTEAFF

J: TRBJ1-2
D: TRBD1
V: TRBV29-1
size: .
DNA: TGCAGCGCACCGGGACAGGGCCATGGCTACACCTTC
CDR3: CSAPGQGHGYTF

J: TRBJ2-5
D: .
V: TRBV7-2
size: few
DNA: TGTGCCAGCAGCTTAGGTGCCGTGGAGACCCAGTACTTC
CDR3: CASSLGAVETQYF

J: TRBJ2-3
D: .
V: TRBV5-1
size: .
DNA: TGCGCCAGCAGCTTGTATGCGGCGCGCACAGATACGCAGTATTTT
CDR3: CASSLYAARTDTQYF

J: TRBJ1-6
D: .
V: TRBV30
size: .
DNA: TGTGCCTGGAGTGTCCCGAGCTCCGAATACCGGCGTAAATCACCCCTCCACTTT
CDR3: CAWSVPSSEYRRKSPLHF

J: TRBJ1-1
D: .
V: TRBV10-3
size: .
DNA: TGTGCCATCAGTGAGTCAAGGACGGGGAACACTGAAGCTTTCTTT
CDR3: CAISESRTGNTEAFF

J: TRBJ1-2
D: TRBD1
V: TRBV30
size: once
DNA: TGTGCCTGGGTAAAGACAGGGGATTCCGATGGCTACACCTTC
CDR3: CAWVKTGDSDGYTF

J: TRBJ1-1
D: .
V: TRBV15
size: .
DNA: TGTGCCACCACTAACCGTCTTCAGAACACTGAAGCTTTCTTT
CDR3: CATTNRLQNTEAFF

J: TRBJ2-7
D: .
V: TRBV2
size: .
DNA: TGTGCCAGCAAGACGAGTTACGAGCAGTACTTC
CDR3: CASKTSYEQYF

J: TRBJ1-1
D: .
V: TRBV12-3/TRBV12-4
size: .
DNA: TGTGCCAACAGACGGGGGGAGAACACTGAAGCTTTCTTT
CDR3: CANRRGENTEAFF

J: TRBJ2-7
D: TRBD2
V: TRBV15
size: .
DNA: TGTGCCACCAGCAGAAATGGCGGGGGAAGGGACGAGCAGTACTTC
CDR3: CATSRNGGGRDEQYF

J: TRBJ2-1
D: TRBD2
V: TRBV5-1
size: .
DNA: TGCGCCAGCAGCTTGCGAAGGGGCGGGGGGACGTCCTACAATGAGCAGTTCTTC
CDR3: CASSLRRGGGTSYNEQFF

J: TRBJ2-5
D: .
V: TRBV6-1
size: .
DNA: TGTGCCAGCAGCGGTGCGGGGAAGGGGTACCAAGAGACCCAGTACTTC
CDR3: CASSGAGKGYQETQYF

J: TRBJ2-6
D: .
V: TRBV20-1
size: .
DNA: TGCAGTGCTAGACTGGCAGGGGCCAACGTCCTGACTTTC
CDR3: CSARLAGANVLTF

J: TRBJ1-1
D: TRBD1
V: TRBV29-1
size: .
DNA: TGCAGCGCCCCAACTTCAGGGGGCGGGTGGGACACTGAAGCTTTCTTT
CDR3: CSAPTSGGGWDTEAFF

J: TRBJ1-3
D: .
V: TRBV30
size: .
DNA: TGTGCCTGGACACCGGAGGGTGGAAACACCATATATTTT
CDR3: CAWTPEGGNTIYF

J: TRBJ1-6
D: .
V: TRBV2
size: once
DNA: TGTGCCACCCACAGGCTATCGACGGGGAATTCACCCCTCCACTTT
CDR3: CATHRLSTGNSPLHF

J: TRBJ2-7
D: TRBD2
V: TRBV7-9
size: .
DNA: TGTGCCAGCAGCGGGACTAGCGGGGGGGCCTCCTACGAGCAGTACTTC
CDR3: CASSGTSGGASYEQYF

J: TRBJ1-2
D: .
V: TRBV3-1
size: .
DNA: TGTGCCAGCAGCCCCGTACGGGACGGATATGGCTACACCTTC
CDR3: CASSPVRDGYGYTF

J: TRBJ2-5
D: .
V: TRBV29-1
size: .
DNA: TGCAGCGTTGAAGCAGGGGCCGGTGAGACCCAGTACTTC
CDR3: CSVEAGAGETQYF

J: TRBJ2-2
D: .
V: TRBV6-4
size: .
DNA: TGTGCCAGCAGTTCGCAGGGCACCGGGGAGCTGTTTTTT
CDR3: CASSSQGTGELFF

J: TRBJ1-1
D: TRBD1
V: TRBV3-1
size: .
DNA: TGTGCCAGCAGGAGGACAGGGGGAACTGAAGCTTTCTTT
CDR3: CASRRTGGTEAFF

J: TRBJ1-1
D: TRBD1
V: TRBV20-1
size: .
DNA: TGCAGTGCAACTATTCGACAGGGTCCTGAAGCTTTCTTT
CDR3: CSATIRQGPEAFF

J: TRBJ2-1
D: TRBD1
V: TRBV29-1
size: .
DNA: TGCAGCGTTGAAAGACTGACAGGGTCCTACTACAATGAGCAGTTCTTC
CDR3: CSVERLTGSYYNEQFF

J: TRBJ1-1
D: .
V: TRBV29-1
size: .
DNA: TGCAGCGGCGGGACGGTGAACACTGAAGCTTTCTTT
CDR3: CSGGTVNTEAFF

J: TRBJ2-3
D: TRBD2
V: TRBV2
size: few
DNA: TGTGCCAGCACCTCACTAGCGGGCACAGATACGCAGTATTTT
CDR3: CASTSLAGTDTQYF

J: TRBJ2-1
D: TRBD2
V: TRBV5-1
size: .
DNA: TGCGCCAGCAGCTTTCGACTAGCGGGGAACAATGAGCAGTTCTTC
CDR3: CASSFRLAGNNEQFF

J: TRBJ1-4
D: TRBD1
V: TRBV28
size: .
DNA: TGTGCCAGCAGTCCAGGGACAGGGTTGGAAAAACTGTTTTTT
CDR3: CASSPGTGLEKLFF